This passage covers 16 T cell receptor beta chains from one sample sequenced in a study of beta chain features in type 1 diabetes (dated by TCRdb to 2017 to 2018). Results the study describes overall, beyond this receptor: In all four CD4+ subsets, TCRB CDR3 length was moderately but significantly shorter in type 1 diabetes patients.

What these receptors recognize is not known. The method was the immunoSEQ multiplex PCR assay. The entire isolated RNA was reverse transcribed using the High Capacity cDNA Reverse Transcription Kit, and thus expressed TCRB transcripts were sequenced. Here the immuneACCESS table is served through TCRdb, limited to in-frame sequences with V and J called. Missing clones are a known gap in these copies; in checked studies unresolved V genes cover under half, and the rest lacks a known reason. The sample data list 330,000 or so clones, and 10% to 15% of these were observed just once. Around 0.0099% of the sample is taken by the ten largest. Sequenced: naive CD4+ T cells from blood. The cell subset or site label, as the study defines it: true naive CD4+ T cells. The receptors here all came from a woman under 30 with type 1 diabetes.

This clone has just a few counts. The CDR3 reads CASSPPGGYQETQYF. For the CDR3, the DNA is TGTGCCAGCTCACCACCGGGAGGGTACCAAGAGACCCAGTACTTC. The chain uses TRBV18 and TRBJ2-5; 7 bases are shared with TRBD2. The CDR3 is 15 residues long. Per the germline V gene, CDR1 is KGHSH and CDR2 is LQKENI. Trimming removed 0 bases from V and 0 bases from J; junction bases left unmatched: 1.

This clone was recorded a few times. The genes are TRBV5-4 and TRBJ2-2, with TRBD2 identical over 8 bases. The germline V gene encodes CDR1 SGHNT and CDR2 YYREEE (reference sequence). CDR3 length: 15 residues. J was trimmed by 4 bases and V by 3 bases; bases with no gene match: 5. CDR3 amino acids: CASSWTSRGTGELFF. CDR3 nucleotide sequence: TGTGCCAGCAGCTGGACTAGCCGAGGCACCGGGGAGCTGTTTTTT.

The chain couples TRBV5-1 to TRBJ2-7, with 15 bases that match TRBD2. V lost 3 bases and J lost 0; bases outside the gene matches: 4. The germline CDR1 and CDR2 sequences are SGHRS and YFSETQ. The CDR3 is 17 residues long. The chain's CDR3 is CASSSGLAGGHSYEQYF. In nucleotides, the CDR3 is TGCGCCAGCAGCTCGGGACTAGCGGGAGGACACTCCTACGAGCAGTACTTC.

As DNA, the CDR3 is TGTGCCAGCAGTTCAGCCACAGGGTTCCATAACAATCAGCCCCAGCATTTT. Translation gives CASSSATGFHNNQPQHF. V and J are TRBV28 and TRBJ1-5; weak D call: TRBD1 (6 bases). This CDR3 comprises 17 residues. Per germline, CDR1 MDHEN and CDR2 SYDVKM. Trimming left V 4 bases short and J 3 bases short, with 19 bases between.

This clone was picked up a small number of times. The rearrangement uses TRBV5-6 and TRBJ1-5; 7 positions match TRBD1. This CDR3 comprises 13 residues. Germline V gene data show CDR1 as SGHDT and CDR2 as YYEEEE. The trim removed 3 bases at V and 4 bases at J, leaving 1 base unmatched. The CDR3 loop reads CASSSTGNQPQHF. The CDR3 DNA sequence: TGTGCCAGCAGCTCGACAGGGAATCAGCCCCAGCATTTT.

The genes are TRBV6-5 and TRBJ1-1; D may be TRBD1 (5 bases). Germline CDR1 reads MNHEY; CDR2 reads SVGAGI. This CDR3 is built from 15 residues. V shed 2 bases and J shed 0 bases, with 10 bases lying between them. CDR3 nucleotide sequence: TGTGCCAGCAGTTACACAGGAACCATGAACACTGAAGCTTTCTTT. This codes for CASSYTGTMNTEAFF.

As for this clone: Other DNA variants within this sample encode the same CDR3. The rearrangement joins TRBV10-3 to TRBJ2-7, with 10 bases matching TRBD1. Germline CDR1 ENHRY, CDR2 SYGVKD. V lost 4 bases, J lost 1 base, and 1 base stayed unmatched. The CDR3 covers 14 residues. For the CDR3, the DNA is TGTGCCATCAGTGGGACAGGGGGTTCCTACGAGCAGTACTTC. This encodes CAISGTGGSYEQYF.

There are a few counts of this clone. The chain has TRBV4-3 and TRBJ2-7; D may be TRBD2 (6 bases). There are 16 residues in the CDR3. The V and J ends lost 0 bases and 0 bases respectively, with 12 bases between them. From germline, CDR1 is LGHNA and CDR2 YSLEER. The CDR3, as DNA: TGCGCCAGCAGCCAAGAGTTGCGGGGCTCCTCCTACGAGCAGTACTTC. Translated, it gives CASSQELRGSSYEQYF.

The genes are TRBV19 and TRBJ2-4; 16 bases fit TRBD2. Trimming cost V 8 bases and J 3 bases; bases outside gene matches: 10. Per germline, CDR1 LNHDA and CDR2 SQIVND (reference sequence). The CDR3 runs 18 residues. The CDR3 sequence: CASAPGLAGGQGKNIQYF. DNA for the CDR3: TGTGCCAGTGCCCCGGGACTAGCGGGAGGGCAGGGCAAAAACATTCAGTACTTC.

Details on this clone: The sample has other DNA sequences that encode this CDR3 too. This chain links TRBV6-6 with TRBJ2-3; D is unresolved. The CDR3 contains 12 residues. The germline CDR1 and CDR2 sequences are MNHNY and SVGAGI (reference sequence). The V and J ends lost 6 bases and 0 bases respectively, with 4 bases between them. The CDR3 DNA follows: TGTGCCAGCAGCCTTAGCACAGATACGCAGTATTTT. Translated: CASSLSTDTQYF.

The sample holds a few counts of this clone. The chain joins TRBV19 to TRBJ2-4, with 10 bases fitting TRBD1. Germline V gives CDR1 LNHDA, CDR2 SQIVND (reference sequence). The V segment lost 3 bases and the J segment 6 bases; nucleotides outside the gene matches: 2. This CDR3 spans 14 amino acids. This CDR3 reads CASSMRQGANIQYF. In DNA form, the CDR3 reads TGTGCCAGTAGTATGCGACAGGGGGCAAACATTCAGTACTTC.

The chain links TRBV29-1 to TRBJ2-3, with TRBD1 matching 10 bases. V lost 7 bases and J lost 1; bases outside the gene matches: 5. Germline CDR1 reads SQVTM; CDR2 reads ANQGSEA. This CDR3 has 14 residues. CDR3 bases: TGCAGCGAAAAAGGGACAGGGGGCACAGATACGCAGTATTTT. Protein: CSEKGTGGTDTQYF.

The chain joins TRBV25-1 to TRBJ2-3, with TRBD2 matching over 9 bases. Per the germline V gene, CDR1 is MGHDK and CDR2 is SYGVNS. V lost 3 bases to trimming and J lost 2 bases; unmatched junction nucleotides: 3. The CDR3 is made up of 15 amino acids. The CDR3 coding sequence is TGTGCCAGCAGTGACGCGGGAGGGCCCACAGATACGCAGTATTTT. This encodes CASSDAGGPTDTQYF.

In its sample, this clone was seen once. The V gene is TRBV7-9, the J gene TRBJ2-1, with D perhaps TRBD1 (6 bases). The V end lost 5 bases, the J end lost 5 bases, and 16 bases lay between the germline ends. The CDR3 consists of 15 residues. In germline, CDR1 is SEHNR, CDR2 FQNEAQ (reference sequence). As DNA, the CDR3 is TGTGCCAGCAGCCACCCCGGGGCAGGGGACAATGAGCAGTTCTTC. Protein product: CASSHPGAGDNEQFF.

This clone was seen a handful of times. The genes are TRBV11-2 and TRBJ2-2; TRBD2 aligns across 7 bases. CDR1 and CDR2 from the germline V gene are SGHAT and FQNNGV. The V and J ends lost 3 bases and 7 bases, in that order; junction bases with no gene match: 5. The CDR3 consists of 14 residues. The CDR3 spells CASSLGLYDGELFF. The CDR3 DNA reads TGTGCCAGCAGCTTGGGACTATATGACGGGGAGCTGTTTTTT.

V gene TRBV27 combines with J gene TRBJ2-3; D call uncertain. The CDR3 has 15 amino acids. CDR1 MNHEY and CDR2 SMNVEV come from the germline V gene (reference sequence). V shed 5 bases and J shed 4 bases, with 16 bases lying between them. The CDR3 DNA sequence: TGTGCCAGCAGTGGAGTACTTGGATGGGCAGATACGCAGTATTTT. This encodes CASSGVLGWADTQYF.